Below, 30 T cell receptor beta chains from the same sample are listed, as sequenced in a study of regulatory T cells in long-lasting Graves disease. Described time point: persistent/refractory GD, antithyroid drugs over 5 years with positive TRAb. Making the TCR library involved RNA that had been extracted from PBMCs. Construction of TCR beta libraries relied on iRepertoire HTBI primers and on Arm-PCR targeting CDR3 regions. TCRdb itself ran the multiplex PCR reads through MiXCR, one entry per CDR3 protein. The sample lists about 400,000 distinct CDR3 sequences, around 21% occurring once. Material: peripheral blood mononuclear cells (PBMCs), obtained when the disease was refractory, from a patient treated with antithyroid drugs. Receptors originate from a female donor with Graves disease.

In this sample, this clonotype turned up many times. The rearrangement uses TRBV15 and TRBJ1-5, with D perhaps TRBD1 (5 bases). The CDR3 contains 17 residues. Per the germline V gene, CDR1 is LNHNV and CDR2 is YYDKDF (reference sequence). V was trimmed by 1 base and J by 8 bases, leaving 21 bases between them. This CDR3 reads CATSRGALPAGRKPQHF. The DNA of the CDR3 is TGTGCCACCAGCAGAGGAGCCCTCCCGGCAGGGCGTAAGCCCCAGCATTTT. Based on the CDR3 plus reference TRBV15 and TRBJ1-5, the full variable domain is DAMVIQNPRYQVTQFGKPVTLSCSQTLNHNVMYWYQQKSSQAPKLLFHYYDKDFNNEADTPDNFQSRRPNTSFCFLDIRSPGLGDTAMYLCATSRGALPAGRKPQHFGDGTRLSIL.

This chain joins TRBV28 and TRBJ1-3, with 7 bases lining up with TRBD1. In germline, CDR1 is MDHEN, CDR2 SYDVKM. V lost 4 bases and J lost 3; bases outside the gene matches: 12. The CDR3 runs to 17 residues. The CDR3 nucleotides read TGTGCCAGCAGTTGGGACCCAACAGGGGCGTATGGAAACACCATATATTTT. Translated, it gives CASSWDPTGAYGNTIYF.

Many counts were recorded for this clonotype. The chain uses TRBV12-3 or TRBV12-4 and TRBJ1-1; D perhaps matches TRBD1 (5 bases). The V end was cut by 5 bases, the J end by 7 bases, with 8 bases between. The length of the CDR3 is 11 residues. In nucleotides, the CDR3 is TGTGCCAGCAGTCAGGGTGTTGAAGCTTTCTTT. It encodes CASSQGVEAFF.

The chain uses TRBV20-1 and TRBJ1-1; no firm D call. The CDR3 runs 15 residues. With 6 bases removed from V and 0 bases from J, the gap between germline ends came to 17 bases. Germline CDR1 reads DFQATT; CDR2 reads SNEGSKA (reference sequence). The CDR3 nucleotides are TGCAGTGCCCCCACATGGGTCTCGATGAACACTGAAGCTTTCTTT. It is translated as CSAPTWVSMNTEAFF.

The chain carries TRBV7-2 and TRBJ2-5; 14 bases match TRBD2. Germline loops: CDR1 SGHTA, CDR2 FQGNSA. V was pared by 0 bases and J by 2 bases, with 5 bases of the junction left unmatched. The CDR3 spans 18 residues. The CDR3 sequence is CASSLAPGLAGEQETQYF. DNA for the CDR3: TGTGCCAGCAGCTTAGCGCCGGGACTAGCGGGAGAGCAAGAGACCCAGTACTTC.

V usage is TRBV28 and J usage is TRBJ2-4, with 12 bases aligning to TRBD1. The germline CDR1 and CDR2 sequences are MDHEN and SYDVKM. This CDR3 comprises 15 residues. The V gene end was trimmed by 6 bases and the J gene end by 3 bases; junction bases not matched to a gene: 3. The CDR3 coding sequence is TGTGCCAGCAGGGGGACAGGGGGCGGCAAAAACATTCAGTACTTC. Its protein is CASRGTGGGKNIQYF.

This clonotype showed up just a few times. The rearrangement uses TRBV15 and TRBJ2-7; 11 bases line up with TRBD1. In germline, CDR1 is LNHNV, CDR2 YYDKDF (reference sequence). V shed 0 bases, J shed 4 bases, and the junction held 5 bases outside the gene matches. The length of the CDR3 is 16 residues. Here the CDR3 DNA reads TGTGCCACCAGCAGAGATCGGGGGACAGGGGGTTACGAGCAGTACTTC. Protein: CATSRDRGTGGYEQYF.

This clonotype was seen a handful of times. The chain carries TRBV19 and TRBJ1-2; 8 bases map to TRBD1. In germline, CDR1 is LNHDA, CDR2 SQIVND (reference sequence). The V and J ends lost 6 bases and 7 bases, in that order; junction bases with no gene match: 16. The CDR3 covers 16 residues. The CDR3 bases are TGTGCCAGTAGCGGACAGGGAGGTCCCGTATTATTTGGCTACACCTTC. Its translation: CASSGQGGPVLFGYTF. Full variable domain (rest looked up from reference TRBV19 and TRBJ1-2): DGGITQSPKYLFRKEGQNVTLSCEQNLNHDAMYWYRQDPGQGLRLIYYSQIVNDFQKGDIAEGYSVSREKKESFPLTVTSAQKNPTAFYLCASSGQGGPVLFGYTFGSGTRLTVV.

In its sample, this clonotype was seen many times. The V call is TRBV20-1, the J call TRBJ2-7; 7 bases are shared with TRBD1. V shed 3 bases, J shed 6 bases, and the junction held 8 bases outside the gene matches. Germline V lookup: CDR1 DFQATT, CDR2 SNEGSKA (reference sequence). This CDR3 has 13 residues. For the CDR3, the DNA is TGCAGTGCTAGTCGACAGACAGGGTCCGAGCAGTACTTC. It translates to CSASRQTGSEQYF.

This clonotype was detected only a few times. V and J are TRBV29-1 and TRBJ1-2; D is unclear. CDR3 length: 11 amino acids. CDR1 is SQVTM, CDR2 ANQGSEA, per germline. Trimming took 1 base from V and 10 from J, leaving 10 bases between them. CDR3 amino acids: CSVEGGLPYTF. The CDR3 nucleotides read TGCAGCGTTGAAGGTGGTCTTCCCTACACCTTC.

This clonotype was seen only a few times. A much larger clone lies one base from this, so it may be a read error. The chain carries TRBV2 and TRBJ1-5; D is possibly TRBD1 (6 bases). This CDR3 has 14 residues. The germline V and J ends were trimmed by 4 bases and 4 bases, with 11 bases remaining between them. Germline CDR1 and CDR2: SNHLY and FYNNEI. This chain's CDR3 is CASSGRTENQPQHF. In DNA, the CDR3 is TGTGCCAGCAGTGGTAGGACAGAAAATCAGCCCCAGCATTTT.

This rearrangement joins TRBV20-1 to TRBJ2-7; the D gene is possibly TRBD1 (8 bases). The CDR3 has 12 residues. V lost 6 bases and J lost 6, with 15 bases in between. From germline, CDR1 is DFQATT and CDR2 SNEGSKA (reference sequence). The CDR3, as DNA: TGCAGTGCGGACACAGGGGGGGTCGAGCAGTACTTC. Protein product: CSADTGGVEQYF.

This clonotype occurred a few times. The V call is TRBV6-2 or TRBV6-3, the J call TRBJ2-7, with 14 bases lining up with TRBD2. The CDR3 spans 15 residues. The germline V gene encodes CDR1 MNHEY and CDR2 SVGEGT. V was clipped by 7 bases and J by 8 bases; unmatched bases: 10. The CDR3 coding sequence is TGTGCCAGCACCGGACTAGCGGGAGGCTCCCTAAAGCAGTACTTC. This gives the protein CASTGLAGGSLKQYF.

This clonotype was picked up many times. CDR3 residues: CASGSSDSYEQYF. In DNA form, the CDR3 reads TGTGCCAGCGGCAGCAGCGATTCCTACGAGCAGTACTTC. This chain uses TRBV6-1 with TRBJ2-7, with unresolved D. This CDR3 is built from 13 residues. Germline V gives CDR1 MNHNS, CDR2 SASEGT. Trimming removed 8 bases from V and 1 base from J, with 12 bases in between.

V and J are TRBV3-1 and TRBJ2-7; perhaps D is TRBD1 or TRBD2 (5 bases each). Trimming pared 3 bases from V and 7 bases from J, leaving 13 bases between. CDR1 and CDR2 from the germline V gene are LGHDT and YNNKEL (reference sequence). The CDR3 is 13 amino acids. The CDR3 spells CASSHGTRGEQYF. The CDR3 bases are TGTGCCAGCAGCCACGGGACCCGGGGAGAGCAGTACTTC.

This clonotype was observed a handful of times. The CDR3 DNA sequence: TGTGCCGGGTACGGGGTTGTCACTGAAGCTTTCTTT. It encodes CAGYGVVTEAFF. V usage is TRBV30 and J usage is TRBJ1-1; D is unclear. The CDR3 has 12 residues. V lost 8 bases to trimming and J lost 4 bases, with 14 bases between them. Germline lookup yields CDR1 GTSNPN and CDR2 SVGIG (reference sequence).

This clonotype was seen a handful of times. The chain joins TRBV9 to TRBJ1-2, with a tentative D call TRBD1 (5 bases). The ends were cut back, 0 bases at V and 4 bases at J, with 16 bases in the middle. The CDR3 length is 16 residues. Germline loops: CDR1 SGDLS, CDR2 YYNGEE. The CDR3 reads CASSVATGGTLYGYTF. CDR3 DNA: TGTGCCAGCAGCGTAGCTACGGGGGGGACGCTCTATGGCTACACCTTC.

J is TRBJ2-7 and V is TRBV6-5; no reliable D call. Trimming pared 2 bases from V and 3 bases from J, leaving 5 bases between. The length of the CDR3 is 12 residues. Germline values: CDR1 MNHEY, CDR2 SVGAGI. CDR3 in DNA: TGTGCCAGCAGTTACGAGGTCTACGAGCAGTACTTC. It codes for CASSYEVYEQYF.

This clonotype was seen at least ten times. V is TRBV27 and J is TRBJ1-1, with 7 bases that match TRBD1. CDR1 is MNHEY, CDR2 SMNVEV, per germline (reference sequence). The CDR3 extends over 15 amino acids. J lost 1 base, V lost 5 bases, and 7 bases had no gene match. The CDR3 nucleotides are TGTGCCAGCAGTCCCGAGGGGGCGCGGAACACTGAAGCTTTCTTT. Translation gives CASSPEGARNTEAFF.

This clonotype was detected many times. The chain joins TRBV5-1 to TRBJ1-2; D not resolved. This CDR3 spans 13 amino acids. V lost 4 bases, J lost 5 bases, and 12 bases lay in between. Germline assignment: CDR1 SGHRS and CDR2 YFSETQ. The CDR3 is CASSRDAAYGYTF. The CDR3 DNA reads as TGCGCCAGCAGCCGAGACGCGGCGTATGGCTACACCTTC. Together with reference TRBV5-1 and TRBJ1-2, the CDR3 gives the full variable domain: KAGVTQTPRYLIKTRGQQVTLSCSPISGHRSVSWYQQTPGQGLQFLFEYFSETQRNKGNFPGRFSGRQFSNSRSEMNVSTLELGDSALYLCASSRDAAYGYTFGSGTRLTVV.

This clonotype was recorded many times. This chain connects TRBV7-2 to TRBJ2-7, with TRBD2 matching 8 bases. This CDR3 region has 15 residues. CDR1 and CDR2 from the germline V gene are SGHTA and FQGNSA. V lost 5 bases, J lost 9 bases, and 15 bases stayed unmatched. The CDR3 is CASSRGVAGPLGQYF. DNA for the CDR3: TGTGCCAGCAGCCGAGGTGTAGCGGGACCATTGGGGCAGTACTTC.

V is TRBV14 and J is TRBJ2-1; D ambiguous. This CDR3 is 12 amino acids long. With 5 bases removed from V and 4 bases from J, the gap between germline ends came to 6 bases. Per the germline V gene, CDR1 is SGHDN and CDR2 is FVKESK. DNA of the CDR3: TGTGCCAGCAGCGCCCGGTACAATGAGCAGTTCTTC. Translated: CASSARYNEQFF. Full variable domain (missing parts from reference TRBV14 and TRBJ2-1): EAGVTQFPSHSVIEKGQTVTLRCDPISGHDNLYWYRRVMGKEIKFLLHFVKESKQDESGMPNNRFLAERTGGTYSTLKVQPAELEDSGVYFCASSARYNEQFFGPGTRLTVL.

This clonotype was seen repeatedly, ten times or more. V is TRBV6-9 and J is TRBJ2-4; TRBD2 is a possible D gene (5 bases). Germline V gene sequence: CDR1 MNHGY, CDR2 SVAAGI. The CDR3 has 15 residues. Trimming removed 3 bases from V and 3 bases from J, with 12 bases in between. Here the CDR3 DNA reads TGTGCCAGCAGTTACTCTGCCGGGGACAAAAACATTCAGTACTTC. This sequence encodes CASSYSAGDKNIQYF.

This clonotype showed up many times. V gene TRBV6-9 combines with J gene TRBJ1-1; D uncertain. The V gene lost 3 bases and the J gene lost 4 bases, with 6 bases spanning the gap. CDR1 MNHGY and CDR2 SVAAGI come from the germline V gene. The CDR3 is 12 amino acids. The CDR3 DNA reads as TGTGCCAGCAGTTACGACCGCACTGAAGCTTTCTTT. Amino acids: CASSYDRTEAFF.

This clonotype was picked up many times. The chain has TRBV12-3 or TRBV12-4 and TRBJ2-5; D gene ambiguous. CDR3 length: 13 amino acids. V was shortened by 5 bases and J by 5 bases, with 12 bases between the two germline ends. CDR3 sequence (DNA): TGTGCCAGCAGTATTCAAGTGAGGGAGACCCAGTACTTC. Encoded protein: CASSIQVRETQYF.

This clonotype was observed a handful of times. V and J are TRBV11-2 and TRBJ2-2, with no clear D. V gave up 5 bases and J gave up 7 bases, with 23 bases separating them. Germline loops: CDR1 SGHAT, CDR2 FQNNGV. The CDR3 totals 17 residues. CDR3 residues: CASSLSSVGSPHGELFF. CDR3 nucleotide sequence: TGTGCCAGCAGCCTCTCGTCCGTGGGGTCACCTCACGGGGAGCTGTTTTTT.

Written as DNA, the CDR3 is TGTGCCATCAGTCCTATGACAGGGAACACTGAAGCTTTCTTT. It specifies CAISPMTGNTEAFF. The chain uses TRBV10-3 and TRBJ1-1, with D tentatively TRBD1 (6 bases). V was trimmed by 5 bases and J by 1 base, leaving 11 bases between them. The CDR3 is 14 residues long. Germline loops: CDR1 ENHRY, CDR2 SYGVKD.

A note on this clonotype: A much more abundant neighbour one base away suggests this may be a read error. This sequence joins TRBV6-2 or TRBV6-3 and TRBJ2-5; D may be TRBD2 (5 bases). This CDR3 spans 14 amino acids. CDR1 and CDR2 from the germline V gene are MNHEY and SVGEGT. The CDR3 region is CASSYRPVGETRYF. In DNA, the CDR3 is TGTGCCAGCAGTTACAGGCCAGTGGGAGAGACCCGGTACTTC.

This clonotype came up many times. This chain links TRBV11-2 with TRBJ2-5; D uncertain. Germline CDR1 reads SGHAT; CDR2 reads FQNNGV. V lost 5 bases and J 5 bases, leaving 9 bases between the germline ends. The CDR3 length is 12 residues. The CDR3 sequence: CASSAPRETQYF. CDR3 bases: TGTGCCAGCAGCGCTCCACGGGAGACCCAGTACTTC. Full variable domain (missing parts from reference TRBV11-2 and TRBJ2-5): EAGVAQSPRYKIIEKRQSVAFWCNPISGHATLYWYQQILGQGPKLLIQFQNNGVVDDSQLPKDRFSAERLKGVDSTLKIQPAKLEDSAVYLCASSAPRETQYFGPGTRLLVL.

The chain carries TRBV20-1 and TRBJ2-7; possible D gene TRBD1, 7 bases. V lost 5 bases to trimming and J lost 6 bases, with 20 bases between them. Germline V CDR1 and CDR2: DFQATT, SNEGSKA (reference sequence). The length of the CDR3 is 14 residues. The CDR3 DNA follows: TGCAGTGCTCCCTTAGGGGGCCAGCGGGCCGAGCAGTACTTC. Its translation: CSAPLGGQRAEQYF.